The next 10 T cell receptor beta chains were all read from a single sample in a study of blood T cell repertoires in COVID-19 (dated by TCRdb to 2018 to 2021). The receptor library was made with the immunoSEQ multiplex PCR assay. The table was pulled from immuneACCESS by TCRdb, which kept in-frame rearrangements only. Such tables lose some clones; where checked, under half of the loss comes from unresolved V genes, and the rest has no known cause. A total of tens of thousands of clones appear in this sample, around 88% of them only once. The leading ten clones occupy around 13% of the sample. Material for sequencing was peripheral blood. These receptors all come from a man in his sixties or seventies with active or convalescent COVID-19.

The chain carries TRBV29-1 and TRBJ1-4, with 8 bases aligning to TRBD1. Germline-derived CDR1 and CDR2 are SQVTM and ANQGSEA. The CDR3 totals 13 residues. V lost 7 bases, J lost 6 bases, and 7 bases stayed unmatched. As DNA, the CDR3 is TGCAGCGCGGAGGACAGGGTTTATGAAAAACTGTTTTTT. Residues: CSAEDRVYEKLFF.

The chain couples TRBV9 to TRBJ2-1; possible D gene TRBD2, 5 bases. Germline V gives CDR1 SGDLS, CDR2 YYNGEE. The CDR3 is 14 amino acids. With 0 bases removed from V and 8 bases from J, the gap between germline ends came to 12 bases. The CDR3 sequence: CASSVGPTGDEQFF. The CDR3 DNA is TGTGCCAGCAGCGTAGGACCAACCGGGGATGAGCAGTTCTTC.

The V and J genes are TRBV12-2 and TRBJ1-5. TRBV12-2 is described as a pseudogene. This CDR3 has 16 residues. The chain's CDR3 is CASRSRLVMQSQPQHF. DNA of the CDR3: TGTGCAAGTCGCTCCCGCCTAGTCATGCAAAGTCAGCCCCAGCATTTT.

The chain uses TRBV28 and TRBJ1-1; D is perhaps TRBD1 (5 bases). Deletions cut 2 bases from V and 3 bases from J, with 10 bases between. Per the germline V gene, CDR1 is MDHEN and CDR2 is SYDVKM. There are 14 residues in the CDR3. The CDR3 loop reads CASSLGARHTEAFF. For the CDR3, the DNA is TGTGCCAGCAGTTTAGGGGCCCGGCACACTGAAGCTTTCTTT.

This clone came up once. The chain couples TRBV12-2 to TRBJ2-4; TRBD2, the table's D call, lacks a check against the DNA. TRBV12-2 is a known pseudogene. The CDR3 covers 18 residues. CDR3 residues: CASRQLDFSHKAKNIQYF. CDR3 in DNA: TGTGCAAGTCGCCAATTGGACTTTAGTCATAAGGCCAAAAACATTCAGTACTTC.

The rearrangement joins TRBV11-3 to TRBJ2-3; 10 nucleotides agree with TRBD2. Germline V gives CDR1 SGHNT, CDR2 YENEEA. The CDR3 runs 15 residues. J gave up 5 bases and V 1 base, and 3 bases lay outside the gene matches. In DNA form, the CDR3 reads TGTGCCAGCAGCTTAGCGCTAGCGGGAGAAGATACGCAGTATTTT. Translating gives CASSLALAGEDTQYF.

The V and J genes are TRBV6-1 and TRBJ1-2, with no clear D. V gave up 0 bases and J gave up 0 bases, with 14 bases separating them. Germline V gives CDR1 MNHNS, CDR2 SASEGT. The CDR3 totals 17 residues. The CDR3 sequence: CASSEALLGGTNYGYTF. DNA for the CDR3: TGTGCCAGCAGTGAAGCGCTTCTGGGCGGGACTAACTATGGCTACACCTTC.

The genes are TRBV28 and TRBJ1-5, with TRBD1 matching over 7 bases. V shed 6 bases and J 7 bases; nucleotides not matched to a gene: 12. The CDR3 length is 15 residues. Germline-derived CDR1 and CDR2 are MDHEN and SYDVKM. The CDR3 DNA reads TGTGCCAGCAGCCATAATGACAGGGCTCGACAGCCCCAGCATTTT. It is translated as CASSHNDRARQPQHF.

In this sample, this clone turned up a few times. The J gene is TRBJ1-2, the V gene TRBV9; tentative D call: TRBD1 (6 bases). Germline-derived CDR1 and CDR2 are SGDLS and YYNGEE. Trimming removed 0 bases from V and 8 bases from J, with 17 bases in between. The CDR3 is 15 residues long. Here the CDR3 reads CASSVGAGEPGGYTF. In DNA, the CDR3 is TGTGCCAGCAGCGTAGGGGCAGGGGAACCGGGCGGCTACACCTTC. The full variable domain, with the rest looked up from reference TRBV9 and TRBJ1-2, is DSGVTQTPKHLITATGQRVTLRCSPRSGDLSVYWYQQSLDQGLQFLIQYYNGEERAKGNILERFSAQQFPDLHSELNLSSLELGDSALYFCASSVGAGEPGGYTFGSGTRLTVV.

The gene calls are TRBV24-1 and TRBJ2-1; 7 positions agree with TRBD2. With 9 bases clipped from V and 7 bases from J, the junction kept 8 bases outside the gene matches. There are 13 residues in the CDR3. Germline V lookup: CDR1 KGHDR, CDR2 SFDVKD. The CDR3 reads CATSKPGGNEQFF. The CDR3 DNA is TGTGCCACCTCTAAACCGGGGGGAAATGAGCAGTTCTTC.